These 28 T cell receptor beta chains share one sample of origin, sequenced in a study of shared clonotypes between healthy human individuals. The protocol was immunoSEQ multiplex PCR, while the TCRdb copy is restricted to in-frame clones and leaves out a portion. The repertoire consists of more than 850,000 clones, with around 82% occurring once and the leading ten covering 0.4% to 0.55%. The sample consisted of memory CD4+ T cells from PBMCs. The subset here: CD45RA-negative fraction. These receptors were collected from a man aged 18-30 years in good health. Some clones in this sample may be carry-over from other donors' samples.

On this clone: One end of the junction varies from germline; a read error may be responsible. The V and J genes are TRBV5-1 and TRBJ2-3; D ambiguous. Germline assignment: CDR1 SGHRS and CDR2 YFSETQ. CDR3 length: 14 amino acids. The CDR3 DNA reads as TGCGCCCGCAGTGGGCAGACTAGCACAGATACGCAGTATTTT. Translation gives CARSGQTSTDTQYF.

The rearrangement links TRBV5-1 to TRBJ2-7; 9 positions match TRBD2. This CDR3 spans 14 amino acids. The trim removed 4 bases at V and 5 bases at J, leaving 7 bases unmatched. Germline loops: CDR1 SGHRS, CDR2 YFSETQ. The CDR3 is CASSPMGLAHEQYF. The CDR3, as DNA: TGCGCCAGCAGCCCTATGGGACTAGCCCACGAGCAGTACTTC.

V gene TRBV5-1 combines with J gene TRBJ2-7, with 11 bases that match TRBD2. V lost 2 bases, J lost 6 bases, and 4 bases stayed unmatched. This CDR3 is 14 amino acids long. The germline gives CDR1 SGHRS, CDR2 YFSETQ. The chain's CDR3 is CASSLLAGVPEQYF. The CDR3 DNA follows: TGCGCCAGCAGCTTACTAGCGGGAGTACCCGAGCAGTACTTC.

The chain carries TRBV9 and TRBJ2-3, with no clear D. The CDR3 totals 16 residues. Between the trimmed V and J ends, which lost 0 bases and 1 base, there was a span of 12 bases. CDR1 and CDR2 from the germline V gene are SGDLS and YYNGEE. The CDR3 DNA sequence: TGTGCCAGCAGCGTAGCTTCTGGCGGCCGCACAGATACGCAGTATTTT. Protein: CASSVASGGRTDTQYF. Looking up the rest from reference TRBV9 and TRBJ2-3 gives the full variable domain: DSGVTQTPKHLITATGQRVTLRCSPRSGDLSVYWYQQSLDQGLQFLIQYYNGEERAKGNILERFSAQQFPDLHSELNLSSLELGDSALYFCASSVASGGRTDTQYFGPGTRLTVL.

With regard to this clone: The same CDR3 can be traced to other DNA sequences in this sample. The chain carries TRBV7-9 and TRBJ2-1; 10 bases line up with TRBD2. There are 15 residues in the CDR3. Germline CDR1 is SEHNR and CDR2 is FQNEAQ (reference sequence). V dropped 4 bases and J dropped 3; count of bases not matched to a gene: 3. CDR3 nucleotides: TGTGCCAGCAGCTCTTTAGCGGGAGGCTACAATGAGCAGTTCTTC. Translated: CASSSLAGGYNEQFF.

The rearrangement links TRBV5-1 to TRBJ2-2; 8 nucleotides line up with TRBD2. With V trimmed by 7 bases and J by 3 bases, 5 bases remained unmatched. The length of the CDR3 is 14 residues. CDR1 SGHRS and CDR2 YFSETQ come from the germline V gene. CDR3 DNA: TGCGCCAGCGGGCGGGAGGCTTACACCGGGGAGCTGTTTTTT. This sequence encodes CASGREAYTGELFF.

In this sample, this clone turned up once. This CDR3 reads CASSLLSSPHEQYF. The DNA for the CDR3 is TGTGCCAGCAGCTTACTATCCAGTCCCCACGAGCAGTACTTC. The V gene is TRBV7-2, the J gene TRBJ2-7; D ambiguous. Trimming removed 2 bases from V and 5 bases from J, with 13 bases in between. CDR1 is SGHTA, CDR2 FQGNSA, per germline. The CDR3 sequence is 14 residues long.

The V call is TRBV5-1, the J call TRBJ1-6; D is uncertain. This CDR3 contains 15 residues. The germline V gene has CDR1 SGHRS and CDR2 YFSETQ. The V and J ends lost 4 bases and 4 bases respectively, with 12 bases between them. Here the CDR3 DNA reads TGCGCCAGCAGCCTTGAGGGTGCTTATAATTCACCCCTCCACTTT. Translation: CASSLEGAYNSPLHF.

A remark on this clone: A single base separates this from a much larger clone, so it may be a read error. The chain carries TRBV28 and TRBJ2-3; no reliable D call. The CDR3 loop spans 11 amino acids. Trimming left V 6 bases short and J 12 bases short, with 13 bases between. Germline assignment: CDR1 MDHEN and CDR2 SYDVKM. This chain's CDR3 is CASSGRHSQYF. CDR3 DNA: TGTGCCAGCAGCGGACGGCACTCCCAGTATTTT.

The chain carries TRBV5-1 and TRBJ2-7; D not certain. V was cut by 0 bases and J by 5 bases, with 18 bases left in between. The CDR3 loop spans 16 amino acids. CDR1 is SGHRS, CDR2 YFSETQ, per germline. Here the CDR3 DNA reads TGCGCCAGCAGCTTGGCTCCAGAGCCCTCTCCCGACGAGCAGTACTTC. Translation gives CASSLAPEPSPDEQYF.

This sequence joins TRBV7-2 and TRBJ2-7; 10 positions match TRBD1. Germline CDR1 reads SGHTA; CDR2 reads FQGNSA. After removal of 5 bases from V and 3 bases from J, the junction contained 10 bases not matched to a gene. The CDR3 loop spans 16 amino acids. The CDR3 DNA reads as TGTGCCAGCAGCCCAAGCCGGGACAGGGGAGGCTACGAGCAGTACTTC. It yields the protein CASSPSRDRGGYEQYF.

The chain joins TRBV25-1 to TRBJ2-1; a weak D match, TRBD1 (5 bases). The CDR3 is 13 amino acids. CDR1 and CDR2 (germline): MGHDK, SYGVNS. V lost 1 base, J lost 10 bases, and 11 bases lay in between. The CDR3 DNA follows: TGTGCCAGCAGTGAATTTGGACAAAGGGAGCAGTTCTTC. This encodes CASSEFGQREQFF.

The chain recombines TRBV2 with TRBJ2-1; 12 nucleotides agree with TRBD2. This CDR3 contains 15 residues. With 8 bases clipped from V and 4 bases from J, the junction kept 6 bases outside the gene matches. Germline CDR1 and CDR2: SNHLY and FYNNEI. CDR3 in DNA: TGTGCCAGCGAAATCGGGACTAGCGGGTACAATGAGCAGTTCTTC. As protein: CASEIGTSGYNEQFF.

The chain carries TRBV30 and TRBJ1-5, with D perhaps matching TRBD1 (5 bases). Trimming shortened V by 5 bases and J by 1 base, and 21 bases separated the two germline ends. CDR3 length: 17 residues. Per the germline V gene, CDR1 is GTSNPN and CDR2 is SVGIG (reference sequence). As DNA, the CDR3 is TGTGCCTGGTCCTCACAGCGGGACCTTCGAAGCAATCAGCCCCAGCATTTT. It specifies CAWSSQRDLRSNQPQHF.

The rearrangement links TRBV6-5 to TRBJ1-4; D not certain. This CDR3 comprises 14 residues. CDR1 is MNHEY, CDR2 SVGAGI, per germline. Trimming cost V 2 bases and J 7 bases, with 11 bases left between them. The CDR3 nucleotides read TGTGCCAGCAGTTACCGGTGGGGTAGTGAAAAACTGTTTTTT. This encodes CASSYRWGSEKLFF.

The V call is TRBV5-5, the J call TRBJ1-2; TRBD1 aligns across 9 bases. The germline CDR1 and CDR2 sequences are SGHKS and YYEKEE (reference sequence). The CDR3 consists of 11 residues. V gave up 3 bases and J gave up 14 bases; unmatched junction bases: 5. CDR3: CASSSQGAGTF. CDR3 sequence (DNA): TGTGCCAGCAGCTCACAGGGGGCGGGGACCTTC.

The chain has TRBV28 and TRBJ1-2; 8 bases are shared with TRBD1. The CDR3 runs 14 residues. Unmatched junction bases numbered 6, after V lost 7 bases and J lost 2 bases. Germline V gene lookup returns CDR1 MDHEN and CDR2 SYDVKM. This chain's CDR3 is CASKPTGENYGYTF. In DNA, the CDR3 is TGTGCCAGCAAACCGACAGGGGAAAACTATGGCTACACCTTC.

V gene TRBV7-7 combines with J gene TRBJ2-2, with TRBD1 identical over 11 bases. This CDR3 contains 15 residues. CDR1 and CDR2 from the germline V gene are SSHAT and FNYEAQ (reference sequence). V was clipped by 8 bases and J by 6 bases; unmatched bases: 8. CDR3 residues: CASRRGQGAAGELFF. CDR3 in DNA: TGTGCCAGCCGGCGTGGACAGGGGGCCGCCGGGGAGCTGTTTTTT.

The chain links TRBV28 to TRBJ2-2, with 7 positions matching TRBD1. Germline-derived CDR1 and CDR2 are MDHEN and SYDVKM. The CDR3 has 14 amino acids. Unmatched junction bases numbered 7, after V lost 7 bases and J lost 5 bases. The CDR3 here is CASIDRVETGELFF. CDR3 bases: TGTGCCAGCATTGACAGGGTGGAGACCGGGGAGCTGTTTTTT.

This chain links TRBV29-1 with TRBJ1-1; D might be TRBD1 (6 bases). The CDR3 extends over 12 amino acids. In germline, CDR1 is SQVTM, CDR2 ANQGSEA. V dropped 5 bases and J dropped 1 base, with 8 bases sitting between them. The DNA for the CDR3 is TGCAGCGTTTTACAGGGGAACACTGAAGCTTTCTTT. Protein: CSVLQGNTEAFF.

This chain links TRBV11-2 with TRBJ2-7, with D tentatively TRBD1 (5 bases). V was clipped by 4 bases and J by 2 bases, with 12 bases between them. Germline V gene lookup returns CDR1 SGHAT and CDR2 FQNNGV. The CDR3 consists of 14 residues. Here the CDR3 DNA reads TGTGCCAGCAGCTGGACGGACACTGCCTACGAGCAGTACTTC. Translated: CASSWTDTAYEQYF.

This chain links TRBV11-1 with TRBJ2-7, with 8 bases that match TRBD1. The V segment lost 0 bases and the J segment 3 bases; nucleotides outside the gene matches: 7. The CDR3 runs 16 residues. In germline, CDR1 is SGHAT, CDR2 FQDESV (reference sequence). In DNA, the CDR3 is TGTGCCAGCAGCTTAGCCGTGGGACAGGTGATCTACGAGCAGTACTTC. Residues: CASSLAVGQVIYEQYF.

The CDR3 spells CASSPRDYSYNEQFF. DNA of the CDR3: TGCGCCAGCAGCCCCCGGGACTACTCCTACAATGAGCAGTTCTTC. The genes are TRBV5-1 and TRBJ2-1, with 7 positions matching TRBD2. The CDR3 is 15 residues long. Germline V gene lookup returns CDR1 SGHRS and CDR2 YFSETQ. Trimming removed 4 bases from V and 0 bases from J; junction bases left unmatched: 4.

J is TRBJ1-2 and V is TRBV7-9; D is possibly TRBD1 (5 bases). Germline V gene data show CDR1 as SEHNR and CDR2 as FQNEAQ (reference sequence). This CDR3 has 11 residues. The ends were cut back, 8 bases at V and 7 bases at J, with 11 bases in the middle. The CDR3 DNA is TGTGCCAGCCCTAACGGGGCTGGCTACACCTTC. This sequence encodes CASPNGAGYTF.

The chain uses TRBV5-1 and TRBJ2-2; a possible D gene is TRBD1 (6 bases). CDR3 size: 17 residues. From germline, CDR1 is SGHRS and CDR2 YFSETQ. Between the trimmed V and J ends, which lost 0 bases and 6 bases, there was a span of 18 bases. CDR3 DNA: TGCGCCAGCAGCTTGGCTTCCACTACTAACAGGGCCGGGGAGCTGTTTTTT. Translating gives CASSLASTTNRAGELFF.

CDR3 DNA sequence: TGTGCCAGCAGTGATCCTACAGACAAGAACACCGGGGAGCTGTTTTTT. Protein product: CASSDPTDKNTGELFF. The chain employs TRBV6-1 and TRBJ2-2, with unresolved D. Germline CDR1 is MNHNS and CDR2 is SASEGT. The V gene lost 3 bases and the J gene lost 1 base, with 12 bases spanning the gap. This CDR3 is built from 16 residues.

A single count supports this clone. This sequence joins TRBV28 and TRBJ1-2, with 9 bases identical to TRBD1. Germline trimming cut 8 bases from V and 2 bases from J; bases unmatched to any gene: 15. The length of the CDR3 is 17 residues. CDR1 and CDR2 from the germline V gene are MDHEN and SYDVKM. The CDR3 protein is CASSNRDRVWRNYGYTF. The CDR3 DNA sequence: TGTGCCAGCTCAAACCGGGACAGGGTATGGAGGAACTATGGCTACACCTTC.

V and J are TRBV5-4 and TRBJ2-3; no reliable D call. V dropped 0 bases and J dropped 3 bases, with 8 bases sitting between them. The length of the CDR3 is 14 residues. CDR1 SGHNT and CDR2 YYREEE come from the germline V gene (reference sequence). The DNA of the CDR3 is TGTGCCAGCAGCTTGGAGGTTGGGACAGATACGCAGTATTTT. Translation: CASSLEVGTDTQYF.